The 9 T cell receptor beta chains listed next were all sequenced from one sample in a study of CD8 T cells in Susac syndrome. RNA, at about 0.45 to 1 ug, was reverse transcribed with random hexamers. TCRdb re-analysed the immunoSEQ multiplex PCR reads in MiXCR, keeping a single row per CDR3 protein. The sample holds over 150,000 distinct CDR3 sequences, approximately 94% seen once. The specimen sequenced was CD4+ T cells from PBMCs. The receptors here all came from a human donor with Susac syndrome.

The chain recombines TRBV9 with TRBJ2-1; 13 positions agree with TRBD2. V was clipped by 3 bases and J by 8 bases; unmatched bases: 8. The CDR3 totals 16 residues. Germline CDR1 SGDLS, CDR2 YYNGEE. CDR3 sequence: CASSALGTSGRDEQFF. The CDR3 DNA reads as TGTGCCAGCAGCGCCCTTGGCACTAGCGGGAGGGATGAGCAGTTCTTC.

This chain links TRBV19 with TRBJ2-1; no clear D gene. Trimming pared 5 bases from V and 0 bases from J, leaving 14 bases between. From germline, CDR1 is LNHDA and CDR2 SQIVND (reference sequence). CDR3 length equals 16 residues. Here the CDR3 reads CASSPRTVSSYNEQFF. CDR3 nucleotide sequence: TGTGCCAGTAGTCCGCGAACAGTCAGCTCCTACAATGAGCAGTTCTTC.

This chain links TRBV14 with TRBJ1-1; 7 nucleotides align to TRBD1. The V gene's germline CDR1 is SGHDN and CDR2 FVKESK. The CDR3 has 16 amino acids. V shed 2 bases and J 4 bases; nucleotides not matched to a gene: 10. The chain's CDR3 is CASSQHTGVRSTEAFF. The CDR3 bases are TGTGCCAGCAGCCAACATACAGGGGTTAGGAGCACTGAAGCTTTCTTT.

The chain joins TRBV6-2 or TRBV6-3 to TRBJ2-1; no reliable D call. Trimming stripped 5 bases from V and 7 bases from J, with 12 bases between. CDR1 and CDR2 from the germline V gene are MNHEY and SVGEGT. CDR3 length equals 13 residues. The CDR3 spells CASSETRTNEQFF. The CDR3 bases are TGTGCCAGCAGTGAGACCCGGACGAATGAGCAGTTCTTC.

V usage is TRBV2 and J usage is TRBJ2-5; a possible D gene is TRBD2 (6 bases). With 7 bases removed from V and 2 bases from J, the gap between germline ends came to 11 bases. This CDR3 has 13 residues. CDR1 and CDR2 (germline): SNHLY, FYNNEI. In DNA, the CDR3 is TGTGCCAGCACCTCTGGGGGGCAAGAGACCCAGTACTTC. Amino acid sequence: CASTSGGQETQYF.

V usage is TRBV20-1 and J usage is TRBJ2-1; 11 bases line up with TRBD2. With 0 bases clipped from V and 1 base from J, the junction kept 5 bases outside the gene matches. CDR3 length: 17 residues. Germline V gives CDR1 DFQATT, CDR2 SNEGSKA (reference sequence). CDR3 DNA: TGCAGTGCTAGAGACCGGACTAGCGGGTTATCCTACAATGAGCAGTTCTTC. Protein product: CSARDRTSGLSYNEQFF.

This clonotype was counted once. The rearrangement links TRBV12-3 or TRBV12-4 to TRBJ1-1, with 7 bases fitting TRBD1. The junction had 7 bases not matched to a gene; V was cut back by 5 bases and J by 10 bases. The CDR3 spans 12 residues. The CDR3 coding sequence is TGTGCCAGCAGTATCCCGCAGGGGGGAGCTTTCTTT. It specifies CASSIPQGGAFF.

The chain has TRBV9 and TRBJ2-3; D possibly corresponds to TRBD1 (5 bases). Germline V gene data show CDR1 as SGDLS and CDR2 as YYNGEE. The CDR3 length is 17 residues. V lost 1 base, J lost 4 bases, and 19 bases lay in between. The CDR3 reads CASSVSGWGRLADTQYF. The CDR3 nucleotides read TGTGCCAGCAGCGTATCCGGGTGGGGCAGGCTCGCAGATACGCAGTATTTT.

This sequence joins TRBV20-1 and TRBJ2-7; no clear D gene. V was cut by 6 bases and J by 1 base, with 10 bases left in between. CDR1 is DFQATT, CDR2 SNEGSKA, per germline (reference sequence). The CDR3 consists of 12 residues. CDR3 sequence (DNA): TGCAGTGCGACCCCCAGTTCCTACGAGCAGTACTTC. Residues: CSATPSSYEQYF.